These 12 T cell receptor beta chains were all obtained from the same sample, sequenced in a study of cytomegalovirus exposure and HLA in healthy donors. The PCR ran on 60 Vbeta and 13 Jbeta primers. Repertoires were generated with immunoSEQ multiplex PCR, while TCRdb's copy carries only in-frame clones and drops some. The table shows 140,000 to 150,000 clones, with roughly 78% occurring only once. Sequencing was performed on PBMCs. The origin of the receptors is a man between 40 and 49 years old in good health and CMV-seropositive.

The chain joins TRBV29-1 to TRBJ2-7; 8 positions match TRBD1. The CDR3 sequence is 13 residues long. The junction had 3 bases not matched to a gene; V was cut back by 4 bases and J by 1 base. Germline assignment: CDR1 SQVTM and CDR2 ANQGSEA. The CDR3 nucleotides read TGCAGCGTTGGCAGGGGGCAGTCCTACGAGCAGTACTTC. The encoded protein is CSVGRGQSYEQYF.

The sample holds one count of this clone. The V and J genes are TRBV6-5 and TRBJ2-2, with TRBD1 identical over 7 bases. The CDR3 spans 15 residues. Trimming took 6 bases from V and 0 from J; bases not matched to a gene: 4. The germline gives CDR1 MNHEY, CDR2 SVGAGI. As DNA, the CDR3 is TGTGCCAGCAGAACGACAGGGACGAACACCGGGGAGCTGTTTTTT. This encodes CASRTTGTNTGELFF.

V and J are TRBV11-2 and TRBJ2-3, with a tentative D call TRBD1 (6 bases). V lost 2 bases and J lost 1, with 13 bases in between. The CDR3 length is 16 residues. Looked up from germline, CDR1 is SGHAT and CDR2 is FQNNGV. CDR3: CASSLKQGWGTDTQYF. In nucleotides, the CDR3 is TGTGCCAGCAGCTTAAAACAGGGTTGGGGCACAGATACGCAGTATTTT.

The chain combines TRBV6-1 with TRBJ2-5, with 10 bases matching TRBD2. The germline V gene has CDR1 MNHNS and CDR2 SASEGT. The J segment lost 2 bases and the V segment lost 4 bases, leaving 4 bases of the junction unmatched. The CDR3 is 15 amino acids. Here the CDR3 DNA reads TGTGCCAGCAGTGGGCAGACTAGCGGGCAAGAGACCCAGTACTTC. The encoded protein is CASSGQTSGQETQYF.

This chain uses TRBV7-2 with TRBJ2-7; 9 nucleotides match TRBD2. CDR3 length: 15 residues. After removal of 5 bases from V and 0 bases from J, the junction contained 5 bases not matched to a gene. Germline V lookup: CDR1 SGHTA, CDR2 FQGNSA. The CDR3 sequence: CASSPGTSPSYEQYF. For the CDR3, the DNA is TGTGCCAGCAGCCCGGGGACTAGCCCCTCCTACGAGCAGTACTTC.

V is TRBV21-1 and J is TRBJ1-5; the D call TRBD1 from the table was never checked on the DNA. TRBV21-1 has pseudogene status. The CDR3 spans 16 residues. The CDR3 reads CASNLRWDRASMPQHF. The CDR3 DNA follows: TGTGCCAGCAACCTCCGGTGGGACAGGGCCTCTATGCCCCAGCATTTT.

The genes are TRBV7-2 and TRBJ2-1; 8 bases are a match to TRBD2. Germline V lookup: CDR1 SGHTA, CDR2 FQGNSA. V gave up 1 base and J gave up 6 bases; unmatched junction bases: 11. The CDR3 has 17 residues. The CDR3, as DNA: TGTGCCAGCAGCTTAGTGCCGGGGACTAGTCAGAGCAATGAGCAGTTCTTC. This translates into CASSLVPGTSQSNEQFF.

The chain joins TRBV6-6 to TRBJ2-5; 9 bases are shared with TRBD2. Matching the DNA end better, TRBJ2-7 makes the J call doubtful. Germline CDR1 MNHNY, CDR2 SVGAGI (reference sequence). The CDR3 has 15 residues. DNA of the CDR3: TGTGCCAGCAGGAGGCCTAGCGGGACGACCTACGAGCAGTACTTC. This gives the protein CASRRPSGTTYEQYF.

The chain is built from TRBV27 and TRBJ1-5; possibly TRBD1 for D (6 bases). The CDR3 loop spans 14 amino acids. V was pared by 5 bases and J by 5 bases, with 13 bases between. Germline V gene sequence: CDR1 MNHEY, CDR2 SMNVEV (reference sequence). CDR3 amino acids: CASSMVPGDQPQHF. The CDR3 nucleotides read TGTGCCAGCAGTATGGTACCAGGGGATCAGCCCCAGCATTTT.

The V gene is TRBV5-1, the J gene TRBJ1-2; a possible D gene is TRBD1 (6 bases). Germline loops: CDR1 SGHRS, CDR2 YFSETQ. The CDR3 is 16 amino acids. Trimming pared 0 bases from V and 4 bases from J, leaving 16 bases between. The CDR3 region is CASSLEGQGYGYGYTF. The DNA of the CDR3 is TGCGCCAGCAGCTTGGAGGGCCAGGGGTACGGCTATGGCTACACCTTC.

CDR3 bases: TGTGCCTCTTCGGGACAGTTGAACACTGAAGCTTTCTTT. Amino acids: CASSGQLNTEAFF. The chain recombines TRBV30 with TRBJ1-1; 7 nucleotides agree with TRBD1. CDR3 length: 13 amino acids. V lost 7 bases to trimming and J lost 0 bases; unmatched junction nucleotides: 5. Per germline, CDR1 GTSNPN and CDR2 SVGIG (reference sequence).

This chain uses TRBV6-6 with TRBJ1-1; the D gene is possibly TRBD1 (5 bases). The CDR3 is 11 amino acids. Germline V gene sequence: CDR1 MNHNY, CDR2 SVGAGI (reference sequence). V was pared by 6 bases and J by 9 bases, with 11 bases between. The chain's CDR3 is CASRLGGKAFF. The CDR3 DNA sequence: TGTGCCAGCAGACTCGGGGGAAAAGCTTTCTTT.